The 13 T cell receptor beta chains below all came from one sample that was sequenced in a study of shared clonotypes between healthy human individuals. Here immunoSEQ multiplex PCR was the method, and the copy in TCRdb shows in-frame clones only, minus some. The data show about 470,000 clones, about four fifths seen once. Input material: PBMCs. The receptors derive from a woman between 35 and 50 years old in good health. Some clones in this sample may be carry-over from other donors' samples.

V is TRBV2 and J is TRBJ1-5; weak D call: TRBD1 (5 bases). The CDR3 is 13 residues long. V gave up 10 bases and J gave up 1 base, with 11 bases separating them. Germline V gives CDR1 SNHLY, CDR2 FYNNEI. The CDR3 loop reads CAIGTDSNQPQHF. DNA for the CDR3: TGTGCCATCGGGACTGACAGCAATCAGCCCCAGCATTTT. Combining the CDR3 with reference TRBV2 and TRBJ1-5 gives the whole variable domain EPEVTQTPSHQVTQMGQEVILRCVPISNHLYFYWYRQILGQKVEFLVSFYNNEISEKSEIFDDQFSVERPDGSNFTLKIRSTKLEDSAMYFCAIGTDSNQPQHFGDGTRLSIL.

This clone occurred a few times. In nucleotides, the CDR3 is TGTGCCAGCAGCTTAGGCATGGGGGTCCTGTACAATGAGCAGTTCTTC. Amino acid sequence: CASSLGMGVLYNEQFF. The chain combines TRBV11-1 with TRBJ2-1; either TRBD1 or TRBD2 may supply D (5 bases each). Deletions cut 1 base from V and 4 bases from J, with 14 bases between. Germline V gives CDR1 SGHAT, CDR2 FQDESV (reference sequence). The CDR3 has 16 amino acids.

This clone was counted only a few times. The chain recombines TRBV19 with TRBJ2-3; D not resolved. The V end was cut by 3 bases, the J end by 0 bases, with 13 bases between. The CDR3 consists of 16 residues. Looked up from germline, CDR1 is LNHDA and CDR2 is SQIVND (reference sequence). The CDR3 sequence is CASSIPSIGSTDTQYF. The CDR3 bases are TGTGCCAGTAGTATTCCCAGCATAGGTAGCACAGATACGCAGTATTTT.

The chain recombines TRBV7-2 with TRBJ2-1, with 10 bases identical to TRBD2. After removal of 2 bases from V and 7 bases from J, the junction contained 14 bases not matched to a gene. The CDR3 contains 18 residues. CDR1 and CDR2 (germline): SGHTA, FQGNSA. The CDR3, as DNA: TGTGCCAGCAGCTTAACGGTTGGGCTAGCGGGAGTCAGTAATGAGCAGTTCTTC. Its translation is CASSLTVGLAGVSNEQFF.

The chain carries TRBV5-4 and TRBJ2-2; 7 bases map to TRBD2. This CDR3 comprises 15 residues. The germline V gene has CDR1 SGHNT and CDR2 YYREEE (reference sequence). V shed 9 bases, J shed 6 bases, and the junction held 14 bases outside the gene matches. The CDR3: CATIDQAGRAGELFF. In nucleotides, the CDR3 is TGTGCCACAATAGATCAAGCGGGAAGGGCCGGGGAGCTGTTTTTT.

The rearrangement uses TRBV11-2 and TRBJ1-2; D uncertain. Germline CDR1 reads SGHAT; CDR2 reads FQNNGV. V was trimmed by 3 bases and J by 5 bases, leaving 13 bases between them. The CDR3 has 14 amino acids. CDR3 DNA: TGTGCCAGCAGCTTGGCAGGAGCCCCATATGGCTACACCTTC. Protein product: CASSLAGAPYGYTF.

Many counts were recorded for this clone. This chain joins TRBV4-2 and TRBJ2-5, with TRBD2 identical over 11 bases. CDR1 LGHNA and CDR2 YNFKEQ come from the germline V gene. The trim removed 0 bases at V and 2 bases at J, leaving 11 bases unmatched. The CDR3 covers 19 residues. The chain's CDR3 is CASSQDRGLAGGRQETQYF. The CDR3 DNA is TGTGCCAGCAGCCAAGATCGAGGGCTAGCGGGAGGTCGGCAAGAGACCCAGTACTTC.

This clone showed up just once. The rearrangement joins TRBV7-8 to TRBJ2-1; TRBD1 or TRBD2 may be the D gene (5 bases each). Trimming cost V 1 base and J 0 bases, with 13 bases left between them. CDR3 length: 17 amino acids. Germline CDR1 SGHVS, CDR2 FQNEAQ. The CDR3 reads CASSLVGTVTSYNEQFF. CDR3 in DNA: TGTGCCAGCAGCTTAGTGGGGACGGTGACCTCCTACAATGAGCAGTTCTTC.

The chain's CDR3 is CASSLDSPTSGTYEQYF. The CDR3, as DNA: TGTGCCAGCAGCTTAGATAGTCCCACTAGCGGGACCTACGAGCAGTACTTC. The gene calls are TRBV11-3 and TRBJ2-7, with 10 bases lining up with TRBD2. V was clipped by 0 bases and J by 2 bases; unmatched bases: 7. CDR1 and CDR2 (germline): SGHNT, YENEEA. The CDR3 contains 17 residues.

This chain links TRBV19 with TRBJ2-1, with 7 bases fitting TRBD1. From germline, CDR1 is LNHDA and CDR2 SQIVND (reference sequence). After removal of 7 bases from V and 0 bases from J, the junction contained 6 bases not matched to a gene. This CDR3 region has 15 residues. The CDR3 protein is CASKDRRSSYNEQFF. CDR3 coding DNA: TGTGCCAGTAAGGACAGGCGAAGCTCCTACAATGAGCAGTTCTTC.

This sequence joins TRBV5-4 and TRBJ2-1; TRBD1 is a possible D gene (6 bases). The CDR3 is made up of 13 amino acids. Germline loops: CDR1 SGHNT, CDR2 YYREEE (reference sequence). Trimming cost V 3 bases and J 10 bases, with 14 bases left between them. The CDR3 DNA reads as TGTGCCAGCAGCTCTGCTGGGGGCGGAGAGCAGTTCTTC. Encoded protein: CASSSAGGGEQFF.

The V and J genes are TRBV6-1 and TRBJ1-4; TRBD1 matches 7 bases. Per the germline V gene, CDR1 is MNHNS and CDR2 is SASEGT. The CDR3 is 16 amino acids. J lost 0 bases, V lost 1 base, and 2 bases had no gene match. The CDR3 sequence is CASSEVGTATNEKLFF. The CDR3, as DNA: TGTGCCAGCAGTGAAGTCGGGACAGCAACTAATGAAAAACTGTTTTTT.

The CDR3 spells CASSDTVMGETQYF. CDR3 nucleotide sequence: TGTGCCAGCAGCGACACGGTCATGGGGGAGACCCAGTACTTC. This chain uses TRBV5-4 with TRBJ2-5; no definite D call. V lost 4 bases and J 5 bases, leaving 15 bases between the germline ends. The germline V gene has CDR1 SGHNT and CDR2 YYREEE (reference sequence). This CDR3 comprises 14 residues.